These 5 T cell receptor beta chains were all obtained from the same sample, sequenced in a study of T cell responses to AZD1222 COVID-19 vaccine (dated by TCRdb to the early 2020s). The library was produced with the immunoSEQ multiplex PCR assay. TCRdb re-hosts the immuneACCESS table, in-frame sequences only. Its copies lack some clones; in the studies checked, an unresolved V gene accounts for under half of them, and the cause for the rest is not known. Present in this sample are 130,000 or so clones, 86% of which were seen just once. The leading ten clones occupy over 2.5% of the sample. The time point label on this specimen signifies: about 28 days (+/-7) after the second vaccine dose. Sequencing was performed on peripheral blood, taken 28 days after the second AZD1222 dose. The source of these receptors is an adult who received the AZD1222 COVID-19 vaccine.

This chain joins TRBV7-6 and TRBJ2-1, with D tentatively TRBD1 (5 bases). V lost 3 bases and J 7 bases, leaving 13 bases between the germline ends. The germline gives CDR1 SGHVS, CDR2 FNYEAQ. The CDR3 is 14 amino acids. CDR3 in DNA: TGTGCCAGCAGCTTCGGAAAACCAGGGAATGAGCAGTTCTTC. Protein product: CASSFGKPGNEQFF.

The V call is TRBV5-6, the J call TRBJ2-4; D remains ambiguous. Trimming shortened V by 1 base and J by 9 bases, and 8 bases separated the two germline ends. Per germline, CDR1 SGHDT and CDR2 YYEEEE. This CDR3 has 12 residues. The CDR3 is CASSLSGPIQYF. The CDR3 DNA reads TGTGCCAGCAGCTTGTCGGGCCCCATTCAGTACTTC.

In its sample, this clone was seen once. The chain joins TRBV6-5 to TRBJ2-3, with TRBD2 identical over 9 bases. The CDR3 is made up of 12 amino acids. Germline V CDR1 and CDR2: MNHEY, SVGAGI. J gave up 5 bases and V 10 bases, and 4 bases lay outside the gene matches. This CDR3 is CATKRGVDTQYF. CDR3 nucleotides: TGTGCCACCAAGCGGGGGGTAGATACGCAGTATTTT.

This chain links TRBV7-2 with TRBJ2-1; TRBD2 is a possible D gene (7 bases). CDR3 length: 14 residues. The V end lost 3 bases, the J end lost 7 bases, and 13 bases lay between the germline ends. Germline V gives CDR1 SGHTA, CDR2 FQGNSA. The chain's CDR3 is CASSFGGGVNEQFF. CDR3 nucleotide sequence: TGTGCCAGCAGCTTCGGCGGGGGCGTGAATGAGCAGTTCTTC. Full variable domain (rest looked up from reference TRBV7-2 and TRBJ2-1): GAGVSQSPSNKVTEKGKDVELRCDPISGHTALYWYRQSLGQGLEFLIYFQGNSAPDKSGLPSDRFSAERTGGSVSTLTIQRTQQEDSAVYLCASSFGGGVNEQFFGPGTRLTVL.

The V and J genes are TRBV24-1 and TRBJ2-1; D may correspond to TRBD1 or TRBD2 (5 bases each). Deletions cut 4 bases from V and 6 bases from J, with 21 bases between. The CDR3 totals 17 residues. Germline CDR1 reads KGHDR; CDR2 reads SFDVKD. This CDR3 is CATSEMRGGRAGNEQFF. DNA for the CDR3: TGTGCCACCAGTGAGATGAGGGGTGGTAGGGCAGGCAATGAGCAGTTCTTC.